The rows below give T cell receptor beta chains drawn from one sample of a study of OX40 agonist ivuxolimab in advanced cancers. Profiling relied on immunoSEQ multiplex PCR, and the TCRdb table lists in-frame clones only, not all of them. This sample has 14,000 to 15,000 clones, with roughly 80% found just once. This specimen was CD4+ or CD8+ T cells sorted from blood, taken in a trial of the OX40 agonist ivuxolimab. Receptors originate from an adult with an advanced solid tumor such as melanoma, head and neck, liver or kidney cancer. Both conserved end residues are part of each CDR3. Each record gives: clone size, D gene, V gene, J gene, CDR3 protein, CDR3 DNA. D genes are given only for firm matches. Where a row states a size, it is once, few, many or the class of an expanded clone; other rows omit it.

abundance: NA; d_gene: TRBD1; v_gene: TRBV6-6; j_gene: TRBJ2-1; CDR3aa: CASSPMTGGLFNEQFF; CDR3nt: TGTGCCAGCAGTCCAATGACAGGGGGCCTTTTCAATGAGCAGTTCTTC
abundance: few; d_gene: NA; v_gene: TRBV5-6; j_gene: TRBJ2-7; CDR3aa: CASSSEDSYEQYF; CDR3nt: TGTGCCAGCAGCTCCGAGGACTCCTACGAGCAGTACTTC
abundance: NA; d_gene: NA; v_gene: TRBV4-1; j_gene: TRBJ2-1; CDR3aa: CASSLEGYNEQFF; CDR3nt: TGCGCCAGCAGCCTCGAGGGATACAATGAGCAGTTCTTC
abundance: few; d_gene: TRBD2; v_gene: TRBV6-6; j_gene: TRBJ2-2; CDR3aa: CASSGLAGGTGELFF; CDR3nt: TGTGCCAGCAGCGGACTAGCGGGGGGGACCGGGGAGCTGTTTTTT
abundance: NA; d_gene: TRBD2; v_gene: TRBV4-2; j_gene: TRBJ2-3; CDR3aa: CASSQGLAGGPDTQYF; CDR3nt: TGTGCCAGCAGCCAAGGACTAGCGGGAGGGCCAGATACGCAGTATTTT
abundance: medium-sized; d_gene: NA; v_gene: TRBV7-9; j_gene: TRBJ2-5; CDR3aa: CASSLGRGETQYF; CDR3nt: TGTGCCAGCAGCTTAGGAAGAGGAGAGACCCAGTACTTC
abundance: NA; d_gene: TRBD1; v_gene: TRBV27; j_gene: TRBJ2-3; CDR3aa: CASSVLPGQGTDTQYF; CDR3nt: TGTGCCAGCAGTGTCCTCCCGGGACAGGGGACAGATACGCAGTATTTT
abundance: NA; d_gene: NA; v_gene: TRBV5-6; j_gene: TRBJ1-5; CDR3aa: CASSLFRMTGNQPQHF; CDR3nt: TGTGCCAGCAGCTTATTTCGCATGACAGGCAATCAGCCCCAGCATTTT
abundance: medium-sized; d_gene: NA; v_gene: TRBV6-5; j_gene: TRBJ2-7; CDR3aa: CASSSGPLGEQYF; CDR3nt: TGTGCCAGCAGTTCCGGACCTTTAGGCGAGCAGTACTTC
abundance: NA; d_gene: TRBD1; v_gene: TRBV27; j_gene: TRBJ2-2; CDR3aa: CASSFGTGGGTGELFF; CDR3nt: TGTGCCAGCAGTTTTGGGACAGGGGGGGGCACCGGGGAGCTGTTTTTT
abundance: NA; d_gene: NA; v_gene: TRBV9; j_gene: TRBJ2-7; CDR3aa: CASSPFRFGVYEQYF; CDR3nt: TGTGCCAGCAGCCCTTTCCGCTTTGGGGTGTACGAGCAGTACTTC
abundance: NA; d_gene: NA; v_gene: TRBV19; j_gene: TRBJ2-3; CDR3aa: CASRPLAGEADTQYF; CDR3nt: TGTGCCAGTAGACCCCTGGCAGGGGAAGCAGATACGCAGTATTTT
abundance: NA; d_gene: NA; v_gene: TRBV7-9; j_gene: TRBJ2-2; CDR3aa: CASSPRAYTGELFF; CDR3nt: TGTGCCAGCAGCCCCCGGGCCTACACCGGGGAGCTGTTTTTT
abundance: NA; d_gene: NA; v_gene: TRBV6-5; j_gene: TRBJ2-6; CDR3aa: CASSYQYSGANVLTF; CDR3nt: TGTGCCAGCAGTTATCAGTACTCTGGGGCCAACGTCCTGACTTTC
abundance: NA; d_gene: NA; v_gene: TRBV30; j_gene: TRBJ2-2; CDR3aa: CAWSDTPTNTGELFF; CDR3nt: TGTGCCTGGAGTGACACCCCGACGAACACCGGGGAGCTGTTTTTT
abundance: NA; d_gene: NA; v_gene: TRBV7-9; j_gene: TRBJ1-1; CDR3aa: CASSFVQGDEAFF; CDR3nt: TGTGCCAGCAGCTTCGTACAGGGCGATGAAGCTTTCTTT
abundance: few; d_gene: NA; v_gene: TRBV4-1; j_gene: TRBJ2-1; CDR3aa: CASSLKWDYNEQFF; CDR3nt: TGCGCCAGCAGCCTGAAGTGGGACTACAATGAGCAGTTCTTC
abundance: NA; d_gene: NA; v_gene: TRBV5-1; j_gene: TRBJ2-1; CDR3aa: CASSLNHEQFF; CDR3nt: TGCGCCAGCAGCTTGAATCATGAGCAGTTCTTC
abundance: NA; d_gene: NA; v_gene: TRBV28; j_gene: TRBJ2-3; CDR3aa: CASSATGTDTQYF; CDR3nt: TGTGCCAGCAGTGCTACAGGGACTGATACGCAGTATTTT
abundance: NA; d_gene: TRBD1; v_gene: TRBV27; j_gene: TRBJ1-6; CDR3aa: CASSPGQGISPLHF; CDR3nt: TGTGCCAGCAGTCCTGGACAGGGCATTTCACCCCTCCACTTT
abundance: NA; d_gene: NA; v_gene: TRBV5-1; j_gene: TRBJ2-3; CDR3aa: CASSFPRGGKADTQYF; CDR3nt: TGCGCCAGCAGCTTCCCCAGAGGCGGGAAAGCAGATACGCAGTATTTT
abundance: NA; d_gene: NA; v_gene: TRBV6-6; j_gene: TRBJ1-5; CDR3aa: CASSWGQGYQPQHF; CDR3nt: TGTGCCAGCAGTTGGGGGCAGGGATATCAGCCCCAGCATTTT
abundance: NA; d_gene: NA; v_gene: TRBV19; j_gene: TRBJ2-1; CDR3aa: CASSIGRFWLGEQFF; CDR3nt: TGTGCCAGTAGTATAGGCAGGTTTTGGTTGGGTGAGCAGTTCTTC
abundance: NA; d_gene: NA; v_gene: TRBV9; j_gene: TRBJ2-3; CDR3aa: CASSAGTDTQYF; CDR3nt: TGTGCCAGCAGCGCGGGCACAGATACGCAGTATTTT
abundance: NA; d_gene: NA; v_gene: TRBV28; j_gene: TRBJ2-7; CDR3aa: CASSSGYSYEQYF; CDR3nt: TGTGCCAGCAGTTCCGGTTACTCCTACGAGCAGTACTTC
abundance: NA; d_gene: NA; v_gene: TRBV9; j_gene: TRBJ1-3; CDR3aa: CASSAWTAVSGNTIYF; CDR3nt: TGTGCCAGCAGCGCATGGACAGCTGTCTCTGGAAACACCATATATTTT
abundance: NA; d_gene: NA; v_gene: TRBV18; j_gene: TRBJ2-3; CDR3aa: CASSPGREASILTDTQYF; CDR3nt: TGTGCCAGCTCACCCGGTCGGGAAGCATCGATCCTCACAGATACGCAGTATTTT
abundance: NA; d_gene: NA; v_gene: TRBV5-6; j_gene: TRBJ2-2; CDR3aa: CASSSYTGELFF; CDR3nt: TGTGCCAGCAGCTCTTACACCGGGGAGCTGTTTTTT
abundance: NA; d_gene: TRBD1; v_gene: TRBV29-1; j_gene: TRBJ2-7; CDR3aa: CSVTGTETFYEQYF; CDR3nt: TGCAGCGTGACCGGGACAGAGACCTTCTACGAGCAGTACTTC
abundance: NA; d_gene: NA; v_gene: TRBV29-1; j_gene: TRBJ2-1; CDR3aa: CSVGNNEQFF; CDR3nt: TGCAGCGTGGGGAACAATGAGCAGTTCTTC
abundance: NA; d_gene: TRBD2; v_gene: TRBV15; j_gene: TRBJ2-3; CDR3aa: CATSGTSGVTDTQYF; CDR3nt: TGTGCCACCAGTGGGACTAGCGGGGTCACAGATACGCAGTATTTT
abundance: NA; d_gene: TRBD2; v_gene: TRBV28; j_gene: TRBJ2-7; CDR3aa: CASSPGLAGAYEQYF; CDR3nt: TGTGCCAGCAGTCCGGGACTAGCGGGGGCCTACGAGCAGTACTTC
abundance: NA; d_gene: NA; v_gene: TRBV21-1; j_gene: TRBJ1-1; CDR3aa: CASSALTGLNTEAFF; CDR3nt: TGTGCCAGCAGCGCGTTAACAGGACTGAACACTGAAGCTTTCTTT
abundance: NA; d_gene: NA; v_gene: TRBV2; j_gene: TRBJ2-7; CDR3aa: CASSGSYEQYF; CDR3nt: TGTGCCAGCAGCGGGAGCTACGAGCAGTACTTC
abundance: once; d_gene: TRBD2; v_gene: TRBV5-1; j_gene: TRBJ2-3; CDR3aa: CASSPEGLRLAGSPTTQYF; CDR3nt: TGCGCCAGCAGCCCGGAGGGCCTTAGACTAGCGGGGTCCCCTACTACGCAGTATTTT
abundance: NA; d_gene: TRBD2; v_gene: TRBV27; j_gene: TRBJ2-1; CDR3aa: CASSLLAERGEQFF; CDR3nt: TGTGCCAGCAGTTTACTGGCCGAGCGGGGGGAGCAGTTCTTC
abundance: NA; d_gene: TRBD1; v_gene: TRBV14; j_gene: TRBJ2-7; CDR3aa: CASSQLGQQSYEQYF; CDR3nt: TGTGCCAGCAGCCAATTGGGACAGCAGTCCTACGAGCAGTACTTC
abundance: NA; d_gene: NA; v_gene: TRBV7-3; j_gene: TRBJ2-3; CDR3aa: CASSFGSSTDTQYF; CDR3nt: TGTGCCAGCAGCTTCGGGTCTAGCACAGATACGCAGTATTTT
abundance: NA; d_gene: TRBD1; v_gene: TRBV4-2; j_gene: TRBJ1-4; CDR3aa: CASSPGGQGAWGEKLFF; CDR3nt: TGTGCCAGCAGCCCCGGAGGACAGGGGGCTTGGGGTGAAAAACTGTTTTTT
abundance: NA; d_gene: NA; v_gene: TRBV13; j_gene: TRBJ2-7; CDR3aa: CASSFDRSLDEQYF; CDR3nt: TGTGCCAGCAGCTTCGACAGGAGCCTCGACGAGCAGTACTTC
abundance: NA; d_gene: TRBD2; v_gene: TRBV28; j_gene: TRBJ2-1; CDR3aa: CASSPRLAGNPSSYNEQFF; CDR3nt: TGTGCCAGCAGTCCCCGACTAGCGGGAAACCCCTCCTCCTACAATGAGCAGTTCTTC
abundance: NA; d_gene: NA; v_gene: TRBV5-4; j_gene: TRBJ1-5; CDR3aa: CASSLQGSLQPQHF; CDR3nt: TGTGCCAGCAGCTTACAGGGATCTTTACAGCCCCAGCATTTT
abundance: few; d_gene: NA; v_gene: TRBV7-3; j_gene: TRBJ1-3; CDR3aa: CASSLGGWNTIYF; CDR3nt: TGTGCCAGCAGCTTGGGGGGGTGGAACACCATATATTTT
abundance: NA; d_gene: TRBD1; v_gene: TRBV28; j_gene: TRBJ2-5; CDR3aa: CASSPGQGTFGETQYF; CDR3nt: TGTGCCAGCAGCCCGGGACAGGGGACCTTCGGGGAGACCCAGTACTTC
abundance: NA; d_gene: NA; v_gene: TRBV19; j_gene: TRBJ2-1; CDR3aa: CASSMWLNNEQFF; CDR3nt: TGTGCCAGTAGTATGTGGCTAAACAATGAGCAGTTCTTC
abundance: NA; d_gene: TRBD2; v_gene: TRBV7-9; j_gene: TRBJ2-1; CDR3aa: CASSYTGAGGDRNEQFF; CDR3nt: TGTGCCAGCAGCTACACGGGGGCGGGAGGGGATAGGAATGAGCAGTTCTTC
abundance: NA; d_gene: TRBD1; v_gene: TRBV10-1; j_gene: TRBJ1-1; CDR3aa: CASSEGAGGVPEAFF; CDR3nt: TGCGCCAGCAGTGAGGGGGCAGGGGGGGTTCCTGAAGCTTTCTTT
abundance: NA; d_gene: NA; v_gene: TRBV15; j_gene: TRBJ2-1; CDR3aa: CATSSPLGGAPSNEQFF; CDR3nt: TGTGCCACCAGCAGTCCCTTGGGGGGGGCCCCTTCCAATGAGCAGTTCTTC